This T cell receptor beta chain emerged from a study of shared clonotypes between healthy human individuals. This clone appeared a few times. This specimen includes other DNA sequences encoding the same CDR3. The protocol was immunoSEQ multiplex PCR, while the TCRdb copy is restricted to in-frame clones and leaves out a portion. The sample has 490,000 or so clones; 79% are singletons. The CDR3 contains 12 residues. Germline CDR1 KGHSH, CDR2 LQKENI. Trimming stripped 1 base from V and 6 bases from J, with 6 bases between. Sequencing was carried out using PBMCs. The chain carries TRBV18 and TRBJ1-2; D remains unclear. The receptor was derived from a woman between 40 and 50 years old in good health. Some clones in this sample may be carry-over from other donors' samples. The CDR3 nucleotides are TGTGCCAGCTCACCACAAGGTGATGGCTACACCTTC. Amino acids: CASSPQGDGYTF.